This TCR beta chain came from a study of blood T cell repertoires in COVID-19. Study background: Some COVID-19 samples were acute and others convalescent; all came from the United States, Italy and Spain.

V was clipped by 2 bases and J by 7 bases; unmatched bases: 2. Looked up from germline, CDR1 is SNHLY and CDR2 is FYNNEI. The CDR3 contains 14 residues. In the original workflow: It was from reference gene primer amplification that nucleated cell counts were estimated. Method: immunoSEQ multiplex PCR; TCRdb's copy keeps in-frame clones and lacks some. V and J calls and clone size are copied from that table; D and trimming were computed from the DNA. The sample comprises about 180,000 clones, 89% of which are singletons, and 2% to 2.5% rests with the top ten. Residents of about two dozen US areas, aged about 18 to 100 years, made up the participants.

This chain joins TRBV2 and TRBJ1-4; 9 positions match TRBD1. This receptor was taken from a woman between 40 and 55 years old with acute COVID-19. What was sequenced was PBMCs or T cells enriched from blood (not recorded which). This CDR3 reads CASSETGGFEKLFF. CDR3 sequence (DNA): TGTGCCAGCAGTGAAACAGGGGGCTTTGAAAAACTGTTTTTT.